The 3 T cell receptor beta chains below were found in one sample sequenced in a study of T-cell reconstitution after alpha-beta-depleted transplantation in children. A TCRbeta library incorporating unique molecular identifiers was prepared. Each CDR3 protein gets one entry after TCRdb re-called the PCR reads with MiXCR. The repertoire holds a few hundred thousand distinct CDR3 sequences, with 10% to 15% as singletons. The sequences come from PBMCs, mostly from graft donor cells, collected 360 days after TCRalphabeta/CD19-depleted stem cell transplant. Every receptor here comes from a male patient aged 5 to 17 who had a stem cell transplant for acute myeloid leukemia, so the T cells may come from the graft donor.

This clonotype turned up a few times. The V call is TRBV28, the J call TRBJ1-5, with D unresolved. In germline, CDR1 is MDHEN, CDR2 SYDVKM. The CDR3 consists of 12 residues. V was trimmed by 5 bases and J by 9 bases, leaving 11 bases between them. CDR3 nucleotides: TGTGCCAGCAGTCTCGGTCCCGTGCCCCAGCATTTT. This codes for CASSLGPVPQHF.

On this clonotype itself: This sequence may be a read error, since a much larger clone differs from it by one base. The chain is built from TRBV24-1 and TRBJ2-3; D is tentatively TRBD1 or TRBD2 (5 bases each). Germline-derived CDR1 and CDR2 are KGHDR and SFDVKD. The CDR3 spans 15 residues. V was shortened by 7 bases and J by 7 bases, with 20 bases between the two germline ends. The CDR3 bases are TGTGCCACCAGCACGGGATCCACGGGACCGAATACGCAGTATTTT. Protein product: CATSTGSTGPNTQYF.

This clonotype was seen a few times. The chain carries TRBV4-2 and TRBJ2-3; TRBD2 agrees at 7 bases. CDR1 and CDR2 from the germline V gene are LGHNA and YNFKEQ. This CDR3 region has 13 residues. V shed 6 bases and J 4 bases; nucleotides not matched to a gene: 4. The chain's CDR3 is CASRGRAADTQYF. In DNA form, the CDR3 reads TGTGCCAGCAGGGGGAGGGCCGCAGATACGCAGTATTTT.